This is a list of T cell receptor beta chains from one sample in a study of blood T cell repertoires in COVID-19. Libraries were prepared by immunoSEQ multiplex PCR; TCRdb keeps only in-frame clonotypes and omits some of them. This repertoire shows fewer than 250,000 clones, roughly 84% found once; its top ten account for approximately 5.6%. The sequencing input was peripheral blood. Receptors originate from a woman in her 40s who had recovered from COVID-19. Each CDR3 is given with its conserved first and last residue. The D gene is left open where the match is weak. Clone size is shown for a subset of rows, as once, few, many or a class of expanded clone.

>.|TRBD1|TRBJ1-6|TRBV6-2/TRBV6-3
CASSLRNTFTGDSPLHF
TGTGCCAGCAGCCTACGGAATACCTTTACAGGGGATTCACCCCTCCACTTT
>.|TRBD2|TRBJ2-7|TRBV7-2
CASSPVWRGLTEQYF
TGTGCCAGCAGCCCCGTGTGGAGGGGACTAACAGAGCAGTACTTC
>.|TRBD1|TRBJ1-4|TRBV2
CASSGQGATNEKLFF
TGTGCCAGTTCCGGACAGGGTGCAACTAATGAAAAACTGTTTTTT
>.|TRBD2|TRBJ2-1|TRBV23-1
CASRSPGTSLGLCDEQFF
TGCGCCAGTAGGAGTCCCGGGACTAGTTTGGGTTTGTGTGATGAGCAGTTCTTC
>.|TRBD2|TRBJ2-5|TRBV3-1/TRBV3-2
CASRFGTSGTSYQVQETQYF
TGTGCCAGCAGATTCGGGACTAGCGGGACGTCATACCAAGTCCAAGAGACCCAGTACTTC
>once|TRBD1|TRBJ1-2|TRBV19
CASIVQGSYGYTF
TGTGCCAGTATTGTACAGGGGAGCTATGGCTACACCTTC
>.|TRBD2|TRBJ2-3|TRBV27
CASRRRLAGAPDTQYF
TGTGCCAGCAGACGCAGACTAGCGGGAGCGCCTGATACGCAGTATTTT
>.|TRBD2|TRBJ2-5|TRBV7-2
CASSLVAGPQETQYF
TGTGCCAGCAGCTTAGTAGCGGGCCCCCAAGAGACCCAGTACTTC
>once|.|TRBJ2-1|TRBV6-5
CASSYLPQGGEQFF
TGTGCCAGCAGTTACCTTCCCCAGGGGGGAGAGCAGTTCTTC
>.|.|TRBJ2-6|TRBV28
CASSPASESSGANVLTF
TGTGCCAGCAGTCCGGCTAGCGAAAGCTCTGGGGCCAACGTCCTGACTTTC
>.|.|TRBJ1-1|TRBV24-1
CATSDPVRGRAFF
TGTGCCACCAGTGATCCCGTGCGGGGGCGAGCTTTCTTT
>.|TRBD2|TRBJ2-7|TRBV19
CASSKARPAGGPYEQYF
TGTGCCAGTAGTAAGGCGCGCCCGGCGGGAGGACCCTACGAGCAGTACTTC
>few|.|TRBJ2-5|TRBV5-5
CASSPEGLTQETQYF
TGTGCCAGCAGCCCTGAGGGACTTACTCAAGAGACCCAGTACTTC
>.|TRBD1|TRBJ1-4|TRBV7-9
CASSSDSDRGHEKLFF
TGTGCCAGCAGCTCCGACTCGGACAGGGGGCATGAAAAACTGTTTTTT
>.|TRBD2|TRBJ2-3|TRBV9
CASTKGGSGRSDTQYF
TGTGCCAGCACCAAGGGGGGTAGCGGGAGATCAGATACGCAGTATTTT
>.|.|TRBJ1-2|TRBV7-2
CASSPDRDKTYGYTF
TGTGCCAGCAGCCCCGACCGGGACAAGACGTATGGCTACACCTTC
>.|.|TRBJ2-5|TRBV6-1
CASSERVAQYF
TGTGCCAGCAGTGAACGGGTGGCCCAGTACTTC
>.|.|TRBJ1-3|TRBV30
CAWRGLPGNTIYF
TGTGCCTGGAGGGGACTACCTGGAAACACCATATATTTT
>few|.|TRBJ2-1|TRBV5-1
CASSLGWGEYNEQFF
TGCGCCAGCAGCTTGGGGTGGGGGGAGTACAATGAGCAGTTCTTC
>.|.|TRBJ2-1|TRBV7-8
CASSHSRNEQFF
TGTGCCAGCAGCCACAGTCGGAATGAGCAGTTCTTC
>.|.|TRBJ1-5|TRBV19
CASSRTATNQPQHF
TGTGCCAGTAGTCGGACAGCAACTAATCAGCCCCAGCATTTT
>once|.|TRBJ2-7|TRBV6-6
CASSLSGGSSYEQYF
TGTGCCAGCAGCCTCAGCGGAGGGAGCTCCTACGAGCAGTACTTC
>.|.|TRBJ2-7|TRBV4-1
CASSQDLASEFYEQYF
TGCGCCAGCAGCCAAGATCTAGCCTCGGAGTTCTACGAGCAGTACTTC
>.|.|TRBJ2-1|TRBV3-1/TRBV3-2
CASSLVSSYNEQFF
TGTGCCAGCAGCCTCGTGAGCTCCTACAATGAGCAGTTCTTC
>.|TRBD2|TRBJ2-3|TRBV14
CASSQGFPGLAGSHF
TGTGCCAGCAGCCAAGGCTTTCCGGGACTAGCGGGATCACATTTT
>.|.|TRBJ1-1|TRBV14
CASSRAGQVTEAFF
TGTGCCAGCAGCCGCGCAGGGCAAGTCACTGAAGCTTTCTTT
>few|TRBD1|TRBJ2-2|TRBV5-1
CASSFTAGTGIGELFF
TGCGCCAGCAGCTTTACCGCCGGGACAGGGATCGGGGAGCTGTTTTTT
>.|.|TRBJ1-2|TRBV29-1
CSVRGHTAGYTF
TGCAGCGTCCGCGGCCACACGGCCGGCTACACCTTC
>.|.|TRBJ2-1|TRBV30
CAWSVPPQRPEQFF
TGTGCCTGGAGTGTACCCCCTCAGCGTCCGGAGCAGTTCTTC
>.|TRBD2|TRBJ2-7|TRBV4-3
CASSQKWGGYEQYF
TGCGCCAGCAGCCAAAAATGGGGGGGCTACGAGCAGTACTTC
>.|TRBD2|TRBJ2-1|TRBV29-1
CSAPPAGDLISYNEQFF
TGCAGCGCTCCCCCGGCGGGAGACTTGATATCCTACAATGAGCAGTTCTTC
>.|TRBD1|TRBJ1-1|TRBV5-1
CASSLGGTGTMNTEAFF
TGCGCCAGCAGCCTCGGGGGGACAGGTACTATGAACACTGAAGCTTTCTTT
>.|TRBD2|TRBJ2-1|TRBV11-3
CASSRGLAGGNEQFF
TGTGCCAGCAGCCGGGGACTAGCGGGAGGAAATGAGCAGTTCTTC
>.|.|TRBJ1-2|TRBV14
CASSRRQDPNYGYTF
TGTGCCAGCAGCCGCAGACAGGACCCTAACTATGGCTACACCTTC
>many|.|TRBJ2-1|TRBV6-5
CASSHGNNEQFF
TGTGCCAGCAGTCACGGTAACAATGAGCAGTTCTTC
>.|.|TRBJ1-1|TRBV11-2
CASSYTGFTEAFF
TGTGCCAGCAGTTATACAGGGTTCACTGAAGCTTTCTTT
>.|.|TRBJ1-3|TRBV9
CASSVAPGAGNTIYF
TGTGCCAGCAGCGTAGCCCCGGGGGCTGGAAACACCATATATTTT
>.|TRBD1|TRBJ2-5|TRBV19
CASSGTGGETQYF
TGTGCCAGTAGTGGGACAGGGGGCGAGACCCAGTACTTC
>once|.|TRBJ1-1|TRBV30
CAWKRDSMNTEAFF
TGTGCCTGGAAAAGGGACTCCATGAACACTGAAGCTTTCTTT
>.|TRBD1|TRBJ2-1|TRBV3-1/TRBV3-2
CASSRRLAGPQGARSYNEQFF
TGTGCCAGCAGCCGAAGATTGGCCGGTCCACAGGGGGCAAGGTCCTACAATGAGCAGTTCTTC
>few|TRBD1|TRBJ1-5|TRBV4-3
CASSQDYRGYQPQHF
TGCGCCAGCAGCCAAGATTACAGGGGGTATCAGCCCCAGCATTTT
>.|.|TRBJ1-1|TRBV9
CASSADRWGQTEAFF
TGTGCCAGCAGCGCCGACCGCTGGGGGCAAACTGAAGCTTTCTTT
>.|TRBD1|TRBJ1-2|TRBV19
CASSINTGDYGYTF
TGTGCCAGTAGTATAAATACAGGGGACTATGGCTACACCTTC
>.|TRBD2|TRBJ2-7|TRBV11-2
CASSLSGNSYEQYF
TGTGCCAGCAGCTTAAGCGGGAACTCCTACGAGCAGTACTTC
>.|TRBD1|TRBJ2-2|TRBV6-5
CASSPGTDRTGELFF
TGTGCCAGCAGTCCGGGGACAGACCGAACCGGGGAGCTGTTTTTT
>.|.|TRBJ1-2|TRBV3-1/TRBV3-2
CASSRPTDTPNYGYTF
TGTGCCAGCAGCCGCCCGACGGACACTCCTAACTATGGCTACACCTTC
>.|.|TRBJ1-3|TRBV7-2
CASSLITGSGNTIYF
TGTGCCAGCAGCTTAATCACGGGCTCTGGAAACACCATATATTTT
>few|TRBD2|TRBJ2-2|TRBV29-1
CSYTGLAGGGQDTGELFF
TGCAGCTACACAGGGCTAGCGGGAGGGGGTCAGGACACCGGGGAGCTGTTTTTT
>.|.|TRBJ2-4|TRBV19
CASSMDSGYIQYF
TGTGCCAGTAGTATGGACTCGGGATACATTCAGTACTTC
>.|.|TRBJ2-5|TRBV6-5
CASSSGQTAIQETQYF
TGTGCCAGCAGTTCCGGACAGACTGCGATCCAAGAGACCCAGTACTTC
>once|.|TRBJ1-4|TRBV27
CASSPGWGSTNEKLFF
TGTGCCAGCAGTCCAGGGTGGGGATCAACTAATGAAAAACTGTTTTTT
>.|TRBD2|TRBJ2-1|TRBV4-2
CASSQLLAGAYNEQFF
TGTGCCAGCAGCCAATTACTAGCGGGCGCGTACAATGAGCAGTTCTTC
>.|TRBD2|TRBJ2-3|TRBV27
CASSLGVRTSGGRYTDTQYF
TGTGCCAGCAGTTTAGGAGTTAGGACTAGCGGGGGAAGGTACACAGATACGCAGTATTTT
>.|TRBD2|TRBJ2-1|TRBV6-6
CASRIREGSDEQFF
TGTGCCAGCAGAATCAGGGAGGGAAGCGATGAGCAGTTCTTC
>once|.|TRBJ2-5|TRBV5-1
CASSTGPTRGTQYF
TGCGCCAGCAGCACCGGGCCCACCCGGGGGACCCAGTACTTC